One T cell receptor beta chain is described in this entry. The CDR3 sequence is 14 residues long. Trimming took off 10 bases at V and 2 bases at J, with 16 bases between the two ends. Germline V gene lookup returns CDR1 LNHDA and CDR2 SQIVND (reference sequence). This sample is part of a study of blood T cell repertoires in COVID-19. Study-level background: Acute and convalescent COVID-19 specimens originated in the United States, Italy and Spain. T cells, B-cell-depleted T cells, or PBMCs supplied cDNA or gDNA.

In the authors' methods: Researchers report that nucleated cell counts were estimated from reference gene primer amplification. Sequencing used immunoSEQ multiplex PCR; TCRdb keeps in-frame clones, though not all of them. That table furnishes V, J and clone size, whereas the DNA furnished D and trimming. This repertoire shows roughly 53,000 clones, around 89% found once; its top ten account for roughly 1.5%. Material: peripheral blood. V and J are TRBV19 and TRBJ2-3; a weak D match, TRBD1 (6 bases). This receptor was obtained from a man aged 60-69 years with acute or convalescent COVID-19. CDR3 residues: CATSAGTPTDTQYF. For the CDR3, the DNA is TGTGCCACCTCAGCCGGGACACCCACAGATACGCAGTATTTT.